This T cell receptor (beta chain) is from a study of CD8 T cells in Susac syndrome. Trimming removed 0 bases at V and 0 bases at J, with 12 bases between. CDR3 length: 18 residues. From germline, CDR1 is LGHNA and CDR2 YNFKEQ. Random hexamers were used to reverse transcribe an amount of about 0.5 to 1 ug RNA. TCRdb re-called the immunoSEQ multiplex PCR reads with MiXCR, one entry per CDR3 protein. Of some 150,000 distinct CDR3 sequences in the sample, approximately 95% were seen once. The chain uses TRBV4-2 and TRBJ1-6; D unclear. The clonotype was recovered from a human donor with Susac syndrome. Sample: CD4+ T cells from PBMCs. The CDR3 DNA follows: TGTGCCAGCAGCCAAGATGGCGGAACCAGCTCCTATAATTCACCCCTCCACTTT. This encodes CASSQDGGTSSYNSPLHF.